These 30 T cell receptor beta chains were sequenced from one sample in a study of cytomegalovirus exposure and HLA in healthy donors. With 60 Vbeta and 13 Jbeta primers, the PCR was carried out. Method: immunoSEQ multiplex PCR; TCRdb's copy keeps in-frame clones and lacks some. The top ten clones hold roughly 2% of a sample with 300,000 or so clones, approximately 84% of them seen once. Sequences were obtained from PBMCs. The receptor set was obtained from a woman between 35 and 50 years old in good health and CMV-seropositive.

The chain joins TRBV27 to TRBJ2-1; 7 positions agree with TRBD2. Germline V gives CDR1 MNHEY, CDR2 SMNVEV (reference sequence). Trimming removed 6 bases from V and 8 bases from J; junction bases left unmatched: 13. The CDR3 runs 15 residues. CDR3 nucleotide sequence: TGTGCCAGCAGCCCTGCGGGTTGGGCGGGAGATGAGCAGTTCTTC. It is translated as CASSPAGWAGDEQFF.

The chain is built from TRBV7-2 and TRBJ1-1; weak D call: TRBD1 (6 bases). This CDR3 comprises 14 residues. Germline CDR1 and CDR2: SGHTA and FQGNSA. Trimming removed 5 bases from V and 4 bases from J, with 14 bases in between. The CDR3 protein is CASSPQGGITEAFF. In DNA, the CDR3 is TGTGCCAGCAGCCCCCAAGGGGGAATCACTGAAGCTTTCTTT. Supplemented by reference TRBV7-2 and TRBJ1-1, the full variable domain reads GAGVSQSPSNKVTEKGKDVELRCDPISGHTALYWYRQSLGQGLEFLIYFQGNSAPDKSGLPSDRFSAERTGGSVSTLTIQRTQQEDSAVYLCASSPQGGITEAFFGQGTRLTVV.

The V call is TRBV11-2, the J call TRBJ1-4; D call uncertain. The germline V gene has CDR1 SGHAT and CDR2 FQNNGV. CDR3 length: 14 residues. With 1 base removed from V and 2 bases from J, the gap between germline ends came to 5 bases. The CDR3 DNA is TGTGCCAGCAGCTTAGCGGTTACTAATGAAAAACTGTTTTTT. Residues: CASSLAVTNEKLFF. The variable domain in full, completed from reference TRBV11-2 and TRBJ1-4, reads EAGVAQSPRYKIIEKRQSVAFWCNPISGHATLYWYQQILGQGPKLLIQFQNNGVVDDSQLPKDRFSAERLKGVDSTLKIQPAKLEDSAVYLCASSLAVTNEKLFFGSGTQLSVL.

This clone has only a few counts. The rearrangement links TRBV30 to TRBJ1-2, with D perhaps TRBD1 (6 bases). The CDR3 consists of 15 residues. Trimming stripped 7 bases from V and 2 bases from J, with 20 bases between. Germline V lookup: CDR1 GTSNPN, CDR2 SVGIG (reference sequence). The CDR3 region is CASQIPGGQNYGYTF. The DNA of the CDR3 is TGTGCCTCCCAAATCCCCGGAGGACAGAACTATGGCTACACCTTC.

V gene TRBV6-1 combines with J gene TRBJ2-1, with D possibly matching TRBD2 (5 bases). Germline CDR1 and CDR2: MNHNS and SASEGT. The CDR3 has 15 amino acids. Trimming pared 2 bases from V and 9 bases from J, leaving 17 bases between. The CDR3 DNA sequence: TGTGCCAGCAGTGAAAAGGTTGGAGGCTACCGTGAGCAGTTCTTC. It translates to CASSEKVGGYREQFF.

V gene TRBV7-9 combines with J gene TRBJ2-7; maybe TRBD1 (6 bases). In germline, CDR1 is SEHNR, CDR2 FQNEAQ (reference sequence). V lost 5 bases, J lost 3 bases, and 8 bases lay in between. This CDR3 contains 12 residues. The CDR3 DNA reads TGTGCCAGCAGCCTACAGGGCTACGAGCAGTACTTC. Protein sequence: CASSLQGYEQYF.

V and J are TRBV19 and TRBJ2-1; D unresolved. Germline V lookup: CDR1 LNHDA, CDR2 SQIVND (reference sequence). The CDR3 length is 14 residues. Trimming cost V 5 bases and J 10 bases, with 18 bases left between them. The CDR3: CASSPQSSNTEQFF. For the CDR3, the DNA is TGTGCCAGTAGTCCCCAATCCTCGAACACGGAGCAGTTCTTC.

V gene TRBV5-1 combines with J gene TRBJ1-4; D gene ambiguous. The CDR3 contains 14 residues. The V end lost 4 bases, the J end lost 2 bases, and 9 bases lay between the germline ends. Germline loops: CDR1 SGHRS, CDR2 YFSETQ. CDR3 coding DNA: TGCGCCAGCAGCCCCCCGGGGACTAATGAAAAACTGTTTTTT. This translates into CASSPPGTNEKLFF.

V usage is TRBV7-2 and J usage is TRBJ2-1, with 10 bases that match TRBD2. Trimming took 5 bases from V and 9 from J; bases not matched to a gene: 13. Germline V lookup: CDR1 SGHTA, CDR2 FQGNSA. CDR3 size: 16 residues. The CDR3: CASSAHRSSGSGEQFF. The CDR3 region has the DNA TGTGCCAGCAGCGCCCACAGGTCTAGCGGGAGTGGTGAGCAGTTCTTC.

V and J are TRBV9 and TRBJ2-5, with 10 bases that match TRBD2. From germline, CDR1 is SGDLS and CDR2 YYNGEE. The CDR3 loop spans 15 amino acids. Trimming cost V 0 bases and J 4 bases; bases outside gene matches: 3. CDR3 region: CASSVVASGRETQYF. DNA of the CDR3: TGTGCCAGCAGCGTAGTCGCTAGCGGGAGAGAGACCCAGTACTTC.

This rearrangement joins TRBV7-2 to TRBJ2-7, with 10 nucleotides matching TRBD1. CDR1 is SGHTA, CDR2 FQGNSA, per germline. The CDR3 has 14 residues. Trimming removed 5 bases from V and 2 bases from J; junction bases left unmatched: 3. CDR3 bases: TGTGCCAGCAGCCGGACAGGGGGGGCCTACGAGCAGTACTTC. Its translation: CASSRTGGAYEQYF.

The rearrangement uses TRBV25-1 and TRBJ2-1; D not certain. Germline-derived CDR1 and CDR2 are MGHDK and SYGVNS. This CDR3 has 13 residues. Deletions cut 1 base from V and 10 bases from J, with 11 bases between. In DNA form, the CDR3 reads TGTGCCAGCAGTGAATTTTCGGGTAACGAGCAGTTCTTC. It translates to CASSEFSGNEQFF.

In DNA form, the CDR3 reads TGTGCCAGCAGTTTAGCGGGAGGTTTCAATTATGAGCAGTTCTTC. Residues: CASSLAGGFNYEQFF. The chain recombines TRBV27 with TRBJ2-1; TRBD2 agrees at 8 bases. The CDR3 has 15 amino acids. CDR1 and CDR2 (germline): MNHEY, SMNVEV (reference sequence). Trimming removed 2 bases from V and 8 bases from J; junction bases left unmatched: 8.

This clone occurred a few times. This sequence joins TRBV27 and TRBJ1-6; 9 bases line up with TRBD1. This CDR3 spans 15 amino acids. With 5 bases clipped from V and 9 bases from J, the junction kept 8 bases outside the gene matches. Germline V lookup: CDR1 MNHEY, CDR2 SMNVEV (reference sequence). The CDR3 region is CASSVVQGAGSPLHF. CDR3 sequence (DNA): TGTGCCAGCAGTGTAGTACAGGGGGCGGGTTCACCCCTCCACTTT.

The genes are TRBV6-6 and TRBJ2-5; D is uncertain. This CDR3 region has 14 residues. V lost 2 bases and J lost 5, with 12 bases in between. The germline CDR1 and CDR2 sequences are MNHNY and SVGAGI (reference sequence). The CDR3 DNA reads TGTGCCAGCAGTTACCAGAGCAGGTTGGAGACCCAGTACTTC. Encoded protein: CASSYQSRLETQYF.

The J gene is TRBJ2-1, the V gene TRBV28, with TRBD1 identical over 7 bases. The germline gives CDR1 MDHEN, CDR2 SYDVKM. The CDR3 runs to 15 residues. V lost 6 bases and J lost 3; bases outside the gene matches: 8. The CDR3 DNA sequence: TGTGCCAGCAGCTATGGGGCAGGGGGCTACAATGAGCAGTTCTTC. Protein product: CASSYGAGGYNEQFF.

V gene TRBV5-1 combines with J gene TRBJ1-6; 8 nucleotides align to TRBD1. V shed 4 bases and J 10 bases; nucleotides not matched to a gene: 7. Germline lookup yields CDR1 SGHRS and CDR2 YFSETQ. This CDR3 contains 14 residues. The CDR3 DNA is TGCGCCAGCAGCACCGGACAGGGAGAATCACCCCTCCACTTT. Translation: CASSTGQGESPLHF.

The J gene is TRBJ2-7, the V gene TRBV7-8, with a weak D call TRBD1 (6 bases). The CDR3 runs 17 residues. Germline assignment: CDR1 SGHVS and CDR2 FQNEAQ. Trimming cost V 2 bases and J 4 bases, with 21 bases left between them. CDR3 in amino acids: CASSLKGFEQGLYEQYF. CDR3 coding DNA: TGTGCCAGCAGCTTAAAAGGATTCGAACAGGGCCTTTACGAGCAGTACTTC.

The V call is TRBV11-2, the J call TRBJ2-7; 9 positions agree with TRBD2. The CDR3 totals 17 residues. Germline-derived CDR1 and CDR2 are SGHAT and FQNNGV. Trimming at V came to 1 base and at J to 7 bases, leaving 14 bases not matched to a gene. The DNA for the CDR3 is TGTGCCAGCAGCTTAGTCGGGGGTCAGCTGCGGGGGGGGGAGCAGTACTTC. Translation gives CASSLVGGQLRGGEQYF.

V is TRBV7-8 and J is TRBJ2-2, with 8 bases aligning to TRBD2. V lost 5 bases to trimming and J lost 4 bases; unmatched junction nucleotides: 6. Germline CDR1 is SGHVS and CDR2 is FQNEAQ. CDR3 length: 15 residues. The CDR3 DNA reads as TGTGCCAGCAGCGGTCCTCGGGGGGGCACCGGGGAGCTGTTTTTT. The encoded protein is CASSGPRGGTGELFF.

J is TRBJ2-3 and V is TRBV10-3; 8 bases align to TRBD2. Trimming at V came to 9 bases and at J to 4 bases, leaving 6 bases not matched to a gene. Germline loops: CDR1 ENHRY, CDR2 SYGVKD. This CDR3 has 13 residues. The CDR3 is CAISGSRADTQYF. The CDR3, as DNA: TGTGCCATAAGCGGGAGTCGGGCAGATACGCAGTATTTT.

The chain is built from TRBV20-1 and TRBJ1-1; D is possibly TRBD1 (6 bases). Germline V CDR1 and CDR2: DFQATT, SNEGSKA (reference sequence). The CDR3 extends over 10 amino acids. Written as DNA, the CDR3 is TGCGGGGGGGGCTCCTACGAAGCTTTCTTT. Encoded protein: CGGGSYEAFF.

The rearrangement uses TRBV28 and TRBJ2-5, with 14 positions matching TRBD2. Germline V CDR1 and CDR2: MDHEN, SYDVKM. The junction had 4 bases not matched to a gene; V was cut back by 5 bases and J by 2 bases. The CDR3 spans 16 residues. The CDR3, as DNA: TGTGCCAGCAGTCCGACTAGCGGGAGGGTGCAAGAGACCCAGTACTTC. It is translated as CASSPTSGRVQETQYF.

The CDR3 DNA reads as TGTGCCAGCAGCTTAGGAGACTACGAGCAGTACTTC. Protein product: CASSLGDYEQYF. This chain uses TRBV7-9 with TRBJ2-7; no reliable D call. Germline CDR1 is SEHNR and CDR2 is FQNEAQ (reference sequence). The CDR3 runs 12 residues. The V end lost 1 base, the J end lost 3 bases, and 4 bases lay between the germline ends.

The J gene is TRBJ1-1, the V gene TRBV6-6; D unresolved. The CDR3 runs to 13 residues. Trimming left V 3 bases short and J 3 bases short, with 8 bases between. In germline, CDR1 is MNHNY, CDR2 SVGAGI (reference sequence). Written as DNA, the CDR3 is TGTGCCAGCAGTTATAGCCACGACACTGAAGCTTTCTTT. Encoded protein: CASSYSHDTEAFF.

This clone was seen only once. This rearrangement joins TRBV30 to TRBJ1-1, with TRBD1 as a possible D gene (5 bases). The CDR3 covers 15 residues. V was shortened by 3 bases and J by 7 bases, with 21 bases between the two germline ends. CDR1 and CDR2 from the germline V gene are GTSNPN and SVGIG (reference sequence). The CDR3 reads CAWRPASGATGEAFF. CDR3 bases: TGTGCCTGGAGGCCGGCCAGCGGGGCTACCGGTGAAGCTTTCTTT.

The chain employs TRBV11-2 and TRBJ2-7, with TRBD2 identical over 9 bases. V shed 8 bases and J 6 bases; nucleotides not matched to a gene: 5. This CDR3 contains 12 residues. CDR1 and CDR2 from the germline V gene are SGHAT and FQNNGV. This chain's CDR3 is CASAGGPREQYF. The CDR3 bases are TGTGCCAGCGCGGGAGGGCCGCGCGAGCAGTACTTC.

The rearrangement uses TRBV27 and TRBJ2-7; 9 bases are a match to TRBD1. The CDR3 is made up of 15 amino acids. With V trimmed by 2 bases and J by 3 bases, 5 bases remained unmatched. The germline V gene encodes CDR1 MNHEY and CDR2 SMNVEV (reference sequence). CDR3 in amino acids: CASSLTGGAGYEQYF. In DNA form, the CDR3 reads TGTGCCAGCAGTTTAACAGGGGGCGCGGGCTACGAGCAGTACTTC.

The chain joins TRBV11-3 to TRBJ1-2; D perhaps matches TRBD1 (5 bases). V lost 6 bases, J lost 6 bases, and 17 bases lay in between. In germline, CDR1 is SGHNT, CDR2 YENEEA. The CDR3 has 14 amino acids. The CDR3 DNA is TGTGCCAGCAGTCGTAAGCACAGGTCCAATGGCTACACCTTC. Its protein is CASSRKHRSNGYTF.

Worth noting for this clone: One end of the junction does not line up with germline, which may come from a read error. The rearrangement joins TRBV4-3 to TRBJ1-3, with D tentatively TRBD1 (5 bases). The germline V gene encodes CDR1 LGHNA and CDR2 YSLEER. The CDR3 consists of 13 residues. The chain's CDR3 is CASSHNTGNTIYF. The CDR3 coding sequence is TGCGCCAGCAGCCACAACACAGGAAATACCATATATTTT.